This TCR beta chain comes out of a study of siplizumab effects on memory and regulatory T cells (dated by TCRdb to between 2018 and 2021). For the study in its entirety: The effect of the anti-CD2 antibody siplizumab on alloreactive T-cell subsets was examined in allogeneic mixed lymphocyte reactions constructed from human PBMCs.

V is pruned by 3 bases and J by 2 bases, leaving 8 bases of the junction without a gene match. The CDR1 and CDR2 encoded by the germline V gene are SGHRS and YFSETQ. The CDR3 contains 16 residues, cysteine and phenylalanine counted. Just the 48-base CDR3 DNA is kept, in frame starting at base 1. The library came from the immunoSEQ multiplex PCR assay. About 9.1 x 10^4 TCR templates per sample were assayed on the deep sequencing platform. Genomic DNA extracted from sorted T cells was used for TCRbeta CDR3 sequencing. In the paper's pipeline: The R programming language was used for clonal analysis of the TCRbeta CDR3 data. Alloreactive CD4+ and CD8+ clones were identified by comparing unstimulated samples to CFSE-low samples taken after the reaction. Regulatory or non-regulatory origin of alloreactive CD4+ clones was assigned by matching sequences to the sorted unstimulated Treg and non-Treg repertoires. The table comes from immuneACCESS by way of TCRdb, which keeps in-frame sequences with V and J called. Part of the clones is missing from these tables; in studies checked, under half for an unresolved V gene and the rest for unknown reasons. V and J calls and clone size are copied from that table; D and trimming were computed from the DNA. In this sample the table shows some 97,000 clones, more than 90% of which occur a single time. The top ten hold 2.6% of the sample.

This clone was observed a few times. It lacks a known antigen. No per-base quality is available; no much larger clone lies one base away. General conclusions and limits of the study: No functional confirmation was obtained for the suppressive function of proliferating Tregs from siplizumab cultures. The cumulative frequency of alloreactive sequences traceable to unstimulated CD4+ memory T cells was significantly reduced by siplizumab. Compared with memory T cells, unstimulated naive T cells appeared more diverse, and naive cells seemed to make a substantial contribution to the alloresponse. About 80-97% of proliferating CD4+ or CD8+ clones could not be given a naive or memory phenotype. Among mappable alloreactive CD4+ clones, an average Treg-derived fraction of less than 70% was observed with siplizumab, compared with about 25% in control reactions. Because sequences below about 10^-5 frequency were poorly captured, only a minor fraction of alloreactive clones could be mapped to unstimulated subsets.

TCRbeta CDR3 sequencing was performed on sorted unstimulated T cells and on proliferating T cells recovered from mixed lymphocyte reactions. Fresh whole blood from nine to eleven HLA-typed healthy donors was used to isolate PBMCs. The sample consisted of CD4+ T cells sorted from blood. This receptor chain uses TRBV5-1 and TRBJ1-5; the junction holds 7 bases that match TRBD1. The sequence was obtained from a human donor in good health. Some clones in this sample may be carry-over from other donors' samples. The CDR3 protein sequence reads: CASSSRSDRGNQPQHF. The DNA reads TGCGCCAGCAGCTCCCGTTCAGACAGGGGCAATCAGCCCCAGCATTTT.